The clone carrying this T cell receptor (beta chain) showed up just a few times. V was cut by 6 bases and J by 3 bases, with 14 bases left in between. This CDR3 has 14 amino acids. CDR1 is MNHNS, CDR2 SASEGT, per germline. The data were obtained in a study of T-cell reconstitution after alpha-beta-depleted transplantation in children. Preparing the TCRbeta library involved the use of unique molecular identifiers. MiXCR, run by TCRdb on the PCR reads, gives a single entry per CDR3 protein. This table has around 400,000 distinct CDR3 sequences, under 13% appearing once. Sequencing was performed on PBMCs from the stem cell graft donor, taken from the stem cell graft. This receptor was taken from a human donor who donated a stem cell graft to a child with acute myeloid leukemia. The V and J genes are TRBV6-1 and TRBJ1-1; D not certain. The CDR3 DNA is TGTGCCAGCAGCGGTACGGTGTGGTACACTGAAGCTTTCTTT. Encoded protein: CASSGTVWYTEAFF.